One and the same sample provided the 20 T cell receptor beta chains below, sequenced in a study of cytomegalovirus exposure and HLA in healthy donors. In the PCR, 60 Vbeta and 13 Jbeta primers were used. Data came from immunoSEQ multiplex PCR; TCRdb stores just in-frame clones and leaves some out. The data show around 100,000 clones, approximately 66% seen once. Material: PBMCs. Receptors were obtained from a man aged 25 to 40 in good health and CMV-seronegative.

V gene TRBV2 combines with J gene TRBJ1-1; possibly TRBD1 for D (5 bases). Germline V gives CDR1 SNHLY, CDR2 FYNNEI. V gave up 8 bases and J gave up 1 base, with 11 bases separating them. This CDR3 is 13 amino acids long. CDR3 sequence: CASGVGPNTEAFF. The CDR3 nucleotides read TGTGCCAGCGGGGTGGGGCCGAACACTGAAGCTTTCTTT.

This chain links TRBV6-5 with TRBJ2-7; 7 bases are a match to TRBD1. CDR3 size: 16 residues. V lost 4 bases to trimming and J lost 2 bases; unmatched junction nucleotides: 11. Germline assignment: CDR1 MNHEY and CDR2 SVGAGI. The CDR3 nucleotides read TGTGCCAGCAGTTTCACAGGGGTTGGGGCTCCCTACGAGCAGTACTTC. This codes for CASSFTGVGAPYEQYF.

The gene calls are TRBV11-1 and TRBJ1-1; D unresolved. Germline V lookup: CDR1 SGHAT, CDR2 FQDESV (reference sequence). The CDR3 sequence is 15 residues long. V dropped 5 bases and J dropped 1 base, with 14 bases sitting between them. This chain's CDR3 is CASSPPGISNTEAFF. CDR3 DNA: TGTGCCAGCAGCCCCCCGGGGATCTCGAACACTGAAGCTTTCTTT.

This chain joins TRBV27 and TRBJ1-2; TRBD1 matches 12 bases. This CDR3 is 14 amino acids long. Germline V gene lookup returns CDR1 MNHEY and CDR2 SMNVEV (reference sequence). The J segment lost 8 bases and the V segment lost 4 bases, leaving 5 bases of the junction unmatched. The CDR3 region is CASSSGQGAFGYTF. In nucleotides, the CDR3 is TGTGCCAGCAGTTCGGGACAGGGGGCGTTCGGCTACACCTTC.

The genes are TRBV29-1 and TRBJ2-1; 8 bases match TRBD2. The J segment lost 2 bases and the V segment lost 7 bases, leaving 7 bases of the junction unmatched. Germline CDR1 reads SQVTM; CDR2 reads ANQGSEA. This CDR3 has 14 residues. This chain's CDR3 is CSAGRGGTYNEQFF. CDR3 nucleotide sequence: TGCAGCGCCGGTCGGGGGGGAACCTACAATGAGCAGTTCTTC.

The chain recombines TRBV7-8 with TRBJ1-5; a possible D gene is TRBD1 (5 bases). CDR1 SGHVS and CDR2 FQNEAQ come from the germline V gene. Trimming cost V 4 bases and J 0 bases, with 10 bases left between them. The CDR3 has 15 residues. Written as DNA, the CDR3 is TGTGCCAGCAGCTCAGACACAGGTAGCAATCAGCCCCAGCATTTT. It translates to CASSSDTGSNQPQHF.

This clone was seen once. The chain joins TRBV19 to TRBJ1-1; 7 positions match TRBD1. The germline gives CDR1 LNHDA, CDR2 SQIVND (reference sequence). The CDR3 has 14 amino acids. Trimming cost V 3 bases and J 2 bases; bases outside gene matches: 3. CDR3 sequence: CASSITGANTEAFF. The DNA for the CDR3 is TGTGCCAGTAGTATCACAGGGGCCAACACTGAAGCTTTCTTT. Full variable domain (outside the CDR3, taken from reference TRBV19 and TRBJ1-1): DGGITQSPKYLFRKEGQNVTLSCEQNLNHDAMYWYRQDPGQGLRLIYYSQIVNDFQKGDIAEGYSVSREKKESFPLTVTSAQKNPTAFYLCASSITGANTEAFFGQGTRLTVV.

The chain joins TRBV7-8 to TRBJ2-3; 8 positions agree with TRBD1. CDR3 size: 15 residues. CDR1 SGHVS and CDR2 FQNEAQ come from the germline V gene. V shed 5 bases, J shed 1 base, and the junction held 5 bases outside the gene matches. CDR3 in DNA: TGTGCCAGCAGCCGTACAGGGGGAGGCACAGATACGCAGTATTTT. It encodes CASSRTGGGTDTQYF.

The CDR3 nucleotides read TGTGCCAGCAGCGTAGATATAGCGGGGGGGCGTGAGCAGTTCTTC. As protein: CASSVDIAGGREQFF. The rearrangement links TRBV9 to TRBJ2-1; 11 bases match TRBD2. CDR1 is SGDLS and CDR2 is YYNGEE in the germline V gene. Losses at the gene ends were 0 bases for V and 9 bases for J; bases not matched to a gene: 5. This CDR3 has 15 residues.

This clone appeared a few times. This chain joins TRBV10-3 and TRBJ2-1, with D tentatively TRBD2 (5 bases). Germline-derived CDR1 and CDR2 are ENHRY and SYGVKD. The CDR3 sequence is 13 residues long. Trimming left V 10 bases short and J 8 bases short, with 18 bases between. CDR3 region: CATQGRTWDEQFF. Written as DNA, the CDR3 is TGTGCCACCCAAGGTAGGACTTGGGATGAGCAGTTCTTC.

The chain carries TRBV7-2 and TRBJ1-5; 9 bases are shared with TRBD1. CDR1 and CDR2 from the germline V gene are SGHTA and FQGNSA. V lost 1 base, J lost 4 bases, and 5 bases stayed unmatched. The CDR3 has 16 residues. CDR3 nucleotide sequence: TGTGCCAGCAGCTTAGTTACGACAGGGGGGAATCAGCCCCAGCATTTT. Its translation is CASSLVTTGGNQPQHF.

V usage is TRBV28 and J usage is TRBJ2-3; D is perhaps TRBD2 (6 bases). Germline CDR1 is MDHEN and CDR2 is SYDVKM. This CDR3 is built from 15 residues. V lost 3 bases and J 3 bases, leaving 13 bases between the germline ends. For the CDR3, the DNA is TGTGCCAGCAGTTTTGGTGCCGGGAGAACAGATACGCAGTATTTT. It codes for CASSFGAGRTDTQYF.

This clone was seen only a few times. The rearrangement links TRBV5-1 to TRBJ2-1; 8 positions match TRBD2. This CDR3 has 14 amino acids. CDR1 and CDR2 from the germline V gene are SGHRS and YFSETQ. V lost 4 bases to trimming and J lost 6 bases; unmatched junction nucleotides: 6. This chain's CDR3 is CASSEPLAGNEQFF. The CDR3 coding sequence is TGCGCCAGCAGCGAACCCCTAGCGGGCAATGAGCAGTTCTTC.

The genes are TRBV7-3 and TRBJ2-3; TRBD2 agrees at 11 bases. V lost 5 bases, J lost 4 bases, and 8 bases stayed unmatched. The germline CDR1 and CDR2 sequences are SGHTA and FQGTGA. The CDR3 is 16 amino acids. DNA for the CDR3: TGTGCCAGCAGCCCCCTAGCGGGGGGCGGGGCAGATACGCAGTATTTT. Amino acids: CASSPLAGGGADTQYF.

This chain connects TRBV11-1 to TRBJ1-1, with a tentative D call TRBD1 (6 bases). In germline, CDR1 is SGHAT, CDR2 FQDESV (reference sequence). V lost 5 bases and J 6 bases, leaving 19 bases between the germline ends. This CDR3 is 15 amino acids long. In DNA, the CDR3 is TGTGCCAGCAGCAGTGCAGGGGAGAAGTATTCTGAAGCTTTCTTT. It specifies CASSSAGEKYSEAFF.

There are a few counts of this clone. The same CDR3 also results from other DNA sequences found in this sample. In DNA form, the CDR3 reads TGTGCCAGCAATCTTGCGCCTCTCTCCTACAATGAGCAGTTCTTC. This codes for CASNLAPLSYNEQFF. The V call is TRBV27, the J call TRBJ2-1; D unresolved. CDR1 MNHEY and CDR2 SMNVEV come from the germline V gene (reference sequence). The length of the CDR3 is 15 residues. Trimming took 7 bases from V and 0 from J, leaving 13 bases between them.

This rearrangement joins TRBV18 to TRBJ2-5; 11 bases fit TRBD2. CDR3 size: 17 residues. V was clipped by 4 bases and J by 0 bases; unmatched bases: 7. Germline CDR1 is KGHSH and CDR2 is LQKENI. The CDR3 DNA reads as TGTGCCAGCTCACTCCTAGCGGGGGGCGGAGACCAAGAGACCCAGTACTTC. As protein: CASSLLAGGGDQETQYF. Filled out from reference TRBV18 and TRBJ2-5, the complete variable domain reads NAGVMQNPRHLVRRRGQEARLRCSPMKGHSHVYWYRQLPEEGLKFMVYLQKENIIDESGMPKERFSAEFPKEGPSILRIQQVVRGDSAAYFCASSLLAGGGDQETQYFGPGTRLLVL.

This chain joins TRBV7-2 and TRBJ2-1, with 8 bases matching TRBD2. The CDR3 runs to 14 residues. The V segment lost 5 bases and the J segment 7 bases; nucleotides outside the gene matches: 7. The V gene's germline CDR1 is SGHTA and CDR2 FQGNSA. CDR3: CASSLGLEMNEQFF. The CDR3 nucleotides are TGTGCCAGCAGCCTGGGACTAGAGATGAATGAGCAGTTCTTC.

The J gene is TRBJ2-2, the V gene TRBV7-3; 8 bases line up with TRBD1. Trimming removed 1 base from V and 1 base from J; junction bases left unmatched: 2. The CDR3 totals 16 residues. The V gene's germline CDR1 is SGHTA and CDR2 FQGTGA. The CDR3 nucleotides are TGTGCCAGCAGCTTAAAGGGACAGGAGAACACCGGGGAGCTGTTTTTT. It is translated as CASSLKGQENTGELFF.

The table lists this clone with a few counts. V usage is TRBV11-2 and J usage is TRBJ1-2, with D hard to call. CDR3 size: 15 residues. Trimming left V 3 bases short and J 4 bases short, with 15 bases between. Germline assignment: CDR1 SGHAT and CDR2 FQNNGV. The chain's CDR3 is CASSFTAFMGYGYTF. The CDR3, as DNA: TGTGCCAGCAGCTTTACAGCCTTTATGGGCTATGGCTACACCTTC.